The clone carrying this TCR beta chain was seen many times. The antigen is unknown. These data belong to a study of T-cell reconstitution after alpha-beta-depleted transplantation in children. General study points: After transplant, at about two months, alpha-beta T cells were reportedly derived from several hundred expanded graft clones. Fresh T-cell production supplied most of the T-cell counts and diversity seen one year after transplant.

This sample's TCRbeta library carried unique molecular identifier barcodes. TCRdb used MiXCR to reprocess the PCR reads, holding one entry per CDR3 protein. The profile shows approximately 290,000 distinct CDR3 sequences, about 9.9% of them singletons. The sequenced sample was peripheral blood, obtained 180 days after TCRalphabeta/CD19-depleted stem cell transplant. This clonotype was obtained from a male patient between 2 and 15 years old who had a stem cell transplant for chronic granulomatous disease, so the T cells may come from the graft donor.

The CDR3 sequence: CASSSLVRETQYF. In DNA, the CDR3 is TGTGCCAGCAGCTCACTAGTGCGAGAGACCCAGTACTTC. J is TRBJ2-5 and V is TRBV5-6, with D possibly matching TRBD2 (5 bases). The CDR3 length is 13 residues. V dropped 3 bases and J dropped 4 bases, with 10 bases sitting between them. Germline V gives CDR1 SGHDT, CDR2 YYEEEE.